Each of the 5 T cell receptor beta chains below was sequenced from the same sample in a study of cytomegalovirus exposure and HLA in healthy donors. The PCR contained 60 Vbeta and 13 Jbeta primers. TCRdb keeps only in-frame clones here, not all; method: immunoSEQ multiplex PCR. The sample lists approximately 220,000 clones, 60% to 80% occurring once. The specimen was PBMCs. Receptors were obtained from a woman aged 25 to 39 in good health and CMV-seronegative.

As DNA, the CDR3 is TGCGCCAGCAGCCAAGAATCCCAGGGACAGGGGAACTATGGCTACACCTTC. It is translated as CASSQESQGQGNYGYTF. The chain couples TRBV4-1 to TRBJ1-2; the match to TRBD1 covers 10 bases. The CDR3 has 17 amino acids. Trimming removed 0 bases from V and 2 bases from J; junction bases left unmatched: 6. Germline CDR1 MGHRA, CDR2 YSYEKL.

This clone was detected only once. The CDR3 DNA reads as TGTGCCAGCAGGGACGGGACAGTTACCTACGAGCAGTACTTC. Residues: CASRDGTVTYEQYF. The chain recombines TRBV2 with TRBJ2-5, with 7 bases aligning to TRBD1. The DNA end favors TRBJ2-7, so the J call may be wrong. CDR3 length equals 14 residues. CDR1 and CDR2 from the germline V gene are SNHLY and FYNNEI.

On this clone: Compared with germline, one end of the junction differs, possibly owing to a read error. The chain uses TRBV6-6 and TRBJ1-2; tentatively, D is TRBD1 (6 bases). Germline assignment: CDR1 MNHNY and CDR2 SVGAGI (reference sequence). The CDR3 covers 10 residues. The CDR3 loop is CASIGRSGAF. In DNA, the CDR3 is TGTGCCAGCATCGGAAGGTCAGGGGCCTTC.

The J gene is TRBJ1-1, the V gene TRBV19, with 11 positions matching TRBD1. The germline gives CDR1 LNHDA, CDR2 SQIVND (reference sequence). V shed 4 bases, J shed 4 bases, and the junction held 5 bases outside the gene matches. This CDR3 is 15 amino acids long. The chain's CDR3 is CASSTPGTGGTEAFF. The CDR3 nucleotides are TGTGCCAGTAGTACTCCCGGGACAGGGGGCACTGAAGCTTTCTTT.

The count of this clone is one. The chain links TRBV19 to TRBJ2-1; 7 positions match TRBD2. The CDR3 extends over 15 amino acids. The junction had 4 bases not matched to a gene; V was cut back by 3 bases and J by 2 bases. CDR1 is LNHDA, CDR2 SQIVND, per germline (reference sequence). The CDR3 region has the DNA TGTGCCAGTAGTATTGGCGGGAGTCCCTACAATGAGCAGTTCTTC. Its translation: CASSIGGSPYNEQFF.